This T cell receptor beta chain was sequenced in a study of blood T cell repertoires in COVID-19. CDR1 is SEHNR and CDR2 is FQNEAQ in the germline V gene (reference sequence). Losses at the gene ends were 5 bases for V and 4 bases for J; bases not matched to a gene: 11. CDR3 length: 16 amino acids. Measured with immunoSEQ multiplex PCR; TCRdb has only the in-frame clones, and not every one. Seen here are approximately 300,000 clones, around nine tenths observed once, and the top ten hold around 4.8%. The sequenced sample consisted of PBMCs or T cells enriched from blood (not recorded which). The sequence came from a man aged 55 to 70 who had recovered from COVID-19. This chain connects TRBV7-9 to TRBJ2-1, with 7 bases that match TRBD2. CDR3 region: CASSTEASGRYNEQFF. The DNA for the CDR3 is TGTGCCAGCAGCACAGAGGCTAGCGGAAGGTACAATGAGCAGTTCTTC.